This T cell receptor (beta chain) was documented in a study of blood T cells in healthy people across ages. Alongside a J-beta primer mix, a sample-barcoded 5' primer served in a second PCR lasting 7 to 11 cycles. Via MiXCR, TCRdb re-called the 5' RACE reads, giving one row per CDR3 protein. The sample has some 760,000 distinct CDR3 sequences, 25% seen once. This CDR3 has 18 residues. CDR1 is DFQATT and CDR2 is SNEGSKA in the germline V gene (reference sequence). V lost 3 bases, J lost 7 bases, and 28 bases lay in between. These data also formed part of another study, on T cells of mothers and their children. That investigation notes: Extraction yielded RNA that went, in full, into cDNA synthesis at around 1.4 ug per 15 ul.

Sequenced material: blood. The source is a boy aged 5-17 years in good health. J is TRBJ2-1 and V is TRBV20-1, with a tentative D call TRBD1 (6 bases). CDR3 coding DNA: TGCAGTGCTAGTGGGTGGGAGATTCAATCTCAGGGGATTAATGAGCAGTTCTTC. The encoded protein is CSASGWEIQSQGINEQFF.